Below are 25 T cell receptor beta chains sequenced from a single sample in a study of blood T cells in healthy people across ages. Combining a sample-barcoded 5' primer with a J-beta primer mix, a second PCR ran for about 6 to 11 cycles. MiXCR, applied by TCRdb to the 5' RACE reads, yields one record per CDR3 protein. This table holds around 800,000 distinct CDR3 sequences, 20% to 30% found once. The data also belong to a second study, concerning T cells of mothers and their children.

The specimen sequenced was blood. These receptors originate from a boy aged 5-17 years in good health.

This clonotype has just a few counts. V and J are TRBV15 and TRBJ2-3; D not certain. CDR1 LNHNV and CDR2 YYDKDF come from the germline V gene (reference sequence). This CDR3 comprises 15 residues. The ends were cut back, 0 bases at V and 4 bases at J, with 11 bases in the middle. Here the CDR3 reads CATSRDRTGSDTQYF. CDR3 in DNA: TGTGCCACCAGCAGAGATCGGACGGGCTCAGATACGCAGTATTTT.

This clonotype was seen more than once but under ten times. The V gene is TRBV27, the J gene TRBJ2-3, with D perhaps assigned TRBD1 or TRBD2 (5 bases each). V lost 0 bases, J lost 7 bases, and 14 bases lay in between. The CDR3 extends over 15 amino acids. Germline CDR1 reads MNHEY; CDR2 reads SMNVEV (reference sequence). The CDR3 coding sequence is TGTGCCAGCAGTTTATCAAGGGACCTGGATTATACGCAGTATTTT. Its protein product is CASSLSRDLDYTQYF.

This sequence joins TRBV29-1 and TRBJ2-7; TRBD1 aligns across 9 bases. CDR1 is SQVTM and CDR2 is ANQGSEA in the germline V gene. Trimming removed 6 bases from V and 2 bases from J; junction bases left unmatched: 8. The CDR3 has 14 residues. CDR3 sequence reads: CSVQTGQGTYEQYF. CDR3 bases: TGCAGCGTCCAGACAGGACAGGGGACCTACGAGCAGTACTTC.

This sequence joins TRBV29-1 and TRBJ1-3; 7 bases line up with TRBD1. This CDR3 is built from 14 residues. The junction had 5 bases not matched to a gene; V was cut back by 3 bases and J by 3 bases. CDR1 and CDR2 from the germline V gene are SQVTM and ANQGSEA. The CDR3 spells CSVDEGARGNTIYF. DNA for the CDR3: TGCAGCGTTGACGAGGGGGCGCGTGGAAACACCATATATTTT.

The genes are TRBV15 and TRBJ2-5; D may be TRBD2 (6 bases). CDR1 LNHNV and CDR2 YYDKDF come from the germline V gene (reference sequence). This CDR3 has 15 amino acids. Trimming removed 0 bases from V and 1 base from J, with 9 bases in between. CDR3 sequence: CATSRDGGTQETQYF. CDR3 DNA: TGTGCCACCAGCAGAGATGGGGGGACCCAAGAGACCCAGTACTTC.

The chain joins TRBV7-9 to TRBJ1-2; no firm D call. The germline V and J ends were trimmed by 7 bases and 6 bases, with 12 bases remaining between them. Germline V CDR1 and CDR2: SEHNR, FQNEAQ (reference sequence). This CDR3 has 12 residues. This CDR3 is CASTKKMDGYTF. CDR3 coding DNA: TGTGCCAGCACCAAAAAAATGGATGGCTACACCTTC.

This clonotype showed up just a few times. The genes are TRBV5-5 and TRBJ2-5, with 13 positions matching TRBD2. This CDR3 spans 18 amino acids. V lost 4 bases, J lost 0 bases, and 9 bases stayed unmatched. Germline values: CDR1 SGHKS, CDR2 YYEKEE (reference sequence). CDR3 in amino acids: CASSLPPGLAGYQETQYF. Written as DNA, the CDR3 is TGTGCCAGCAGCCTGCCTCCGGGACTAGCGGGGTACCAAGAGACCCAGTACTTC.

This clonotype was seen a handful of times. The chain couples TRBV3-1 to TRBJ1-4, with unresolved D. V lost 0 bases and J 0 bases, leaving 8 bases between the germline ends. The CDR3 runs 16 residues. Per germline, CDR1 LGHDT and CDR2 YNNKEL (reference sequence). CDR3 nucleotides: TGTGCCAGCAGCCAAGACAGGTCTTCAACTAATGAAAAACTGTTTTTT. Its protein product is CASSQDRSSTNEKLFF.

The V gene is TRBV9, the J gene TRBJ2-1, with D possibly TRBD1 on 5 matching bases. Germline assignment: CDR1 SGDLS and CDR2 YYNGEE. The CDR3 consists of 14 residues. V shed 2 bases and J shed 7 bases, with 13 bases lying between them. The CDR3 coding sequence is TGTGCCAGCAGCGTCCAGGGATCTGTAAATGAGCAGTTCTTC. It codes for CASSVQGSVNEQFF.

This chain connects TRBV30 to TRBJ2-1, with D possibly TRBD2 on 6 matching bases. Trimming stripped 0 bases from V and 7 bases from J, with 19 bases between. CDR1 is GTSNPN, CDR2 SVGIG, per germline (reference sequence). The CDR3 loop spans 16 amino acids. The CDR3 nucleotides read TGTGCCTGGAGTGTTGACCCGGGACTCGGTGCTAATGAGCAGTTCTTC. Translating gives CAWSVDPGLGANEQFF.

The chain couples TRBV19 to TRBJ2-1; tentative D call: TRBD1 (5 bases). The length of the CDR3 is 15 residues. The V end was cut by 6 bases, the J end by 0 bases, with 12 bases between. Germline V lookup: CDR1 LNHDA, CDR2 SQIVND (reference sequence). The CDR3 loop is CASRGPHSSYNEQFF. CDR3 sequence (DNA): TGTGCCAGTAGGGGGCCGCATAGCTCCTACAATGAGCAGTTCTTC.

This chain uses TRBV20-1 with TRBJ2-1; weak D call: TRBD2 (7 bases). Trimming removed 4 bases at V and 2 bases at J, with 15 bases between. This CDR3 is 15 amino acids long. Germline assignment: CDR1 DFQATT and CDR2 SNEGSKA (reference sequence). CDR3 sequence reads: CSATRGGYAYNEQFF. CDR3 DNA sequence: TGCAGTGCTACCCGCGGGGGCTATGCCTACAATGAGCAGTTCTTC.

The V gene is TRBV27, the J gene TRBJ1-2, with D unclear. Trimming cost V 3 bases and J 7 bases, with 15 bases left between them. There are 14 residues in the CDR3. Germline V gives CDR1 MNHEY, CDR2 SMNVEV (reference sequence). CDR3 nucleotides: TGTGCCAGCAGTTTGTCTGCCCGCGCGGGTGGCTACACCTTC. Translating gives CASSLSARAGGYTF.

This clonotype turned up a few times. The chain has TRBV6-1 and TRBJ2-4; D tentatively reads TRBD1 or TRBD2 (5 bases each). This CDR3 is built from 14 residues. The ends were cut back, 3 bases at V and 1 base at J, with 7 bases in the middle. CDR1 is MNHNS, CDR2 SASEGT, per germline. This CDR3 reads CASSERGAKNIQYF. CDR3 DNA: TGTGCCAGCAGTGAGAGGGGTGCCAAAAACATTCAGTACTTC.

A note on this clonotype: At one end the junction does not follow the germline gene, possibly because of a read error. This chain uses TRBV27 with TRBJ1-2, with a tentative D call TRBD1 (6 bases). This CDR3 region has 14 residues. Germline V gene lookup returns CDR1 MNHEY and CDR2 SMNVEV (reference sequence). The CDR3 here is CARSQGGSRGGYTF. CDR3 coding DNA: TGTGCCCGCAGTCAAGGGGGGTCCCGGGGTGGCTACACCTTC.

This clonotype appeared many times. V gene TRBV29-1 combines with J gene TRBJ1-2, with a possible D match to TRBD1 (5 bases). The CDR3 runs 13 residues. The germline gives CDR1 SQVTM, CDR2 ANQGSEA. Trimming stripped 4 bases from V and 7 bases from J, with 16 bases between. DNA for the CDR3: TGCAGCGTTGTAATTGGGGTAGGGACTGGCTACACCTTC. Residues: CSVVIGVGTGYTF.

The sample holds a few counts of this clonotype. Sequence at one end of the junction differs from germline and may be a read error. V gene TRBV4-1 combines with J gene TRBJ2-5; 10 positions match TRBD2. Germline CDR1 MGHRA, CDR2 YSYEKL. This CDR3 spans 15 amino acids. CDR3 sequence: CASSQDPFPGTSEFF. In nucleotides, the CDR3 is TGCGCCAGCAGCCAAGATCCGTTCCCGGGGACTAGCGAGTTCTTC.

Comment on this clonotype: No conserved phenylalanine or tryptophan is present at the end of the CDR3, so a read error is the likely explanation. Written as DNA, the CDR3 is TGCAGTGCTGGTAGACAGGGGGCACGTTACGAGCAGTACTCC. Translation: CSAGRQGARYEQYS. The J gene is TRBJ2-7, the V gene TRBV20-1, with TRBD1 matching 10 bases. The junction had 8 bases not matched to a gene; V was cut back by 5 bases and J by 4 bases. CDR1 and CDR2 from the germline V gene are DFQATT and SNEGSKA (reference sequence). The CDR3 consists of 14 residues.

The rearrangement uses TRBV4-1 and TRBJ1-3; the D is unclear. The V end lost 3 bases, the J end lost 0 bases, and 9 bases lay between the germline ends. Germline assignment: CDR1 MGHRA and CDR2 YSYEKL. This CDR3 has 15 residues. DNA of the CDR3: TGCGCCAGCAGCCAGAGGGCCAACTCTGGAAACACCATATATTTT. Protein product: CASSQRANSGNTIYF.

This clonotype has just one count. The chain recombines TRBV6-1 with TRBJ2-1; TRBD2 matches 11 bases. Germline CDR1 reads MNHNS; CDR2 reads SASEGT. V shed 5 bases, J shed 7 bases, and the junction held 7 bases outside the gene matches. The CDR3 covers 15 residues. This CDR3 reads CASSTTSGNWNEQFF. DNA for the CDR3: TGTGCCAGCAGTACGACTAGCGGGAACTGGAATGAGCAGTTCTTC.

V and J are TRBV5-5 and TRBJ1-5; D gene unclear. The V end lost 4 bases, the J end lost 0 bases, and 11 bases lay between the germline ends. This CDR3 is built from 15 residues. The germline CDR1 and CDR2 sequences are SGHKS and YYEKEE (reference sequence). The CDR3 loop reads CASSRRRDSNQPQHF. The CDR3 nucleotides read TGTGCCAGCAGCCGCCGACGGGATAGCAATCAGCCCCAGCATTTT.

This chain joins TRBV19 and TRBJ2-7, with 9 bases identical to TRBD1. CDR1 is LNHDA, CDR2 SQIVND, per germline (reference sequence). The CDR3 consists of 13 residues. After removal of 1 base from V and 5 bases from J, the junction contained 0 bases not matched to a gene. The CDR3 sequence is CASSIGQGDEQYF. CDR3 bases: TGTGCCAGTAGTATAGGACAGGGGGACGAGCAGTACTTC. The full variable domain, its missing parts supplied by reference TRBV19 and TRBJ2-7, is DGGITQSPKYLFRKEGQNVTLSCEQNLNHDAMYWYRQDPGQGLRLIYYSQIVNDFQKGDIAEGYSVSREKKESFPLTVTSAQKNPTAFYLCASSIGQGDEQYFGPGTRLTVT.

This chain links TRBV20-1 with TRBJ2-3; 13 bases are a match to TRBD2. The germline V gene has CDR1 DFQATT and CDR2 SNEGSKA (reference sequence). The CDR3 is made up of 17 amino acids. V was pared by 4 bases and J by 4 bases, with 11 bases of the junction left unmatched. The CDR3: CSATLTSGGADADTQYF. The CDR3 DNA sequence: TGCAGTGCTACCCTTACTAGCGGGGGGGCGGATGCAGATACGCAGTATTTT.

A few counts support this clonotype. The chain carries TRBV28 and TRBJ1-2; tentatively, D is TRBD1 (6 bases). Per the germline V gene, CDR1 is MDHEN and CDR2 is SYDVKM. The CDR3 length is 15 residues. V lost 5 bases to trimming and J lost 2 bases, with 15 bases between them. CDR3 DNA sequence: TGTGCCAGCAGTACCTCACAGGGCCCAAACTATGGCTACACCTTC. As protein: CASSTSQGPNYGYTF.

The rearrangement joins TRBV29-1 to TRBJ1-1; D possibly corresponds to TRBD1 (6 bases). Germline V gene lookup returns CDR1 SQVTM and CDR2 ANQGSEA. This CDR3 is 14 amino acids long. The V and J ends lost 1 base and 4 bases respectively, with 13 bases between them. Here the CDR3 reads CSVEARGGSTEAFF. In DNA form, the CDR3 reads TGCAGCGTTGAAGCTAGGGGGGGAAGCACTGAAGCTTTCTTT.